Listed below are T cell receptor beta chains from one sample, sequenced in a study of technical replicates of blood from a few donors. The table came from immunoSEQ multiplex PCR; TCRdb's copy has only in-frame clones and leaves some out. This table has about 69,000 clones, approximately 89% appearing once. The sample was PBMCs. The receptors here all came from a human donor in good health. Some clones in this sample may be carry-over from other donors' samples. Both conserved end residues are trimmed from each CDR3. D genes are given only for firm matches. Clone size, where shown, is once, few, many, or a class for clones that have expanded.

J gene,V gene,clone size,D gene,CDR3 protein
TRBJ1-2,TRBV7-6,-,-,ASSVDRDGYGGDYGYT
TRBJ2-6,TRBV4-3,-,-,ASSRLLDSGANVLT
TRBJ2-7,TRBV13,-,-,ASSTTEGQSSYEQY
TRBJ2-5,TRBV27,-,TRBD1,ASSVLRDRGQETQY
TRBJ1-1,TRBV19,-,-,ASSIRGYGDTEAF
TRBJ2-7,TRBV12-5,-,-,ASGLQGLDYEQY
TRBJ2-1,TRBV19,-,TRBD1,ASRKTGDHNEQF
TRBJ1-2,TRBV5-1,-,TRBD1,ASSLAGQGDGYT
TRBJ2-7,TRBV2,few,-,ASSGSDLPRDEQY
TRBJ2-1,TRBV5-1,-,TRBD2,ASSPSTGTSGRTEQF
TRBJ1-2,TRBV5-1,-,-,ASSGQASYYGYT
TRBJ1-3,TRBV15,-,-,ATSGEGGNTIY
TRBJ1-2,TRBV7-9,once,-,ASSLGRRTDKNGYT
TRBJ1-6,TRBV7-2,once,-,ASSLQGLESPLH
TRBJ1-2,TRBV10-3,-,-,AISESPGVYGYT
TRBJ2-5,TRBV9,-,TRBD2,ASSGTTGTTQETQY
TRBJ2-3,TRBV4-2,-,TRBD1,ASSQGQGDTDTQY
TRBJ2-7,TRBV4-3,-,-,ASSQRSGSYEQY
TRBJ1-1,TRBV4-3,-,-,ASSQDRGITEAF
TRBJ2-3,TRBV6-1,-,-,ASSEYVRGTDTQY
TRBJ1-4,TRBV4-1,-,-,ASSQDPPWSAGEKLF
TRBJ2-5,TRBV2,once,TRBD2,ASRWGGRETQY
TRBJ2-7,TRBV6-5,-,TRBD2,ASSYSLAGGYEQY
TRBJ2-7,TRBV15,-,-,ATSRDPGLHYEQY
TRBJ2-3,TRBV14,-,-,ASRRSGEDTQY
TRBJ1-6,TRBV19,-,-,ASSIQGPYNSPLH
TRBJ1-4,TRBV7-2,-,-,ASSLGRSQAEKLF
TRBJ1-1,TRBV9,-,-,ASSVAGSGLDTEAF
TRBJ1-4,TRBV18,-,TRBD1,ASSLGQGSEKLF
TRBJ2-3,TRBV7-9,-,-,ASSVALDTDTQY
TRBJ2-3,TRBV4-2,-,-,ASSQGEPTDTQY
TRBJ2-7,TRBV7-8,-,-,ASSLKSSGVPYEQY
TRBJ1-2,TRBV20-1,-,-,SASQNYGYT
TRBJ1-4,TRBV6-1,-,TRBD1,ASSAGGTNEKLF
TRBJ1-2,TRBV7-2,-,-,ASSLREGNGYT
TRBJ2-3,TRBV28,-,-,ASSLYGSSTDTQY
TRBJ1-2,TRBV5-6,-,TRBD1,ASTSTLAGTGGNYGYT
TRBJ2-7,TRBV6-1,-,TRBD1,ASSETGTGVREQY
TRBJ2-7,TRBV7-3,-,-,ASSLIRVHEQY
TRBJ2-3,TRBV5-1,-,TRBD1,ASSLAGTGAATTDTQY
TRBJ2-3,TRBV5-4,-,TRBD2,ASSLRLAGGGADTQY
TRBJ2-1,TRBV30,-,TRBD2,AWSVGLAPYNEQF
TRBJ2-7,TRBV15,-,TRBD1,ATSRERGQSYEQY
TRBJ1-1,TRBV9,-,-,ASSARDTMNTEAF
TRBJ1-2,TRBV5-5,-,TRBD1,ASSLQGLNYGYT
TRBJ2-5,TRBV7-9,once,TRBD2,ASSFTSGRGETQY
TRBJ1-5,TRBV18,-,-,ASSPRRDNQPQH
TRBJ2-3,TRBV5-1,once,TRBD2,ASSLRGLAGGTDTQY
TRBJ2-3,TRBV7-3,-,-,ASSLKGGTSTDTQY
TRBJ2-1,TRBV6-4,-,-,ASSERPWQVYNEQF
TRBJ1-1,TRBV9,-,-,ASSVVQTGEAF